One sample yielded the 21 T cell receptor beta chains listed below, sequenced in a study of blood T cell repertoires in COVID-19. The repertoire was sequenced with immunoSEQ multiplex PCR; TCRdb's copy has only in-frame clones and lacks some. The sample lists some 300,000 clones, roughly 89% occurring once. Sequences were obtained from PBMCs or T cells enriched from blood (not recorded which). The receptors come from a woman in her thirties or forties who had recovered from COVID-19.

This clone is a singleton in its sample. In nucleotides, the CDR3 is TGTGCCAGCAGTTTTACGTCGGGGGGAAACACCATATATTTT. Its translation: CASSFTSGGNTIYF. This chain connects TRBV5-6 to TRBJ1-3; D gene ambiguous. This CDR3 is 14 amino acids long. V shed 5 bases and J shed 4 bases, with 13 bases lying between them. In germline, CDR1 is SGHDT, CDR2 YYEEEE.

In DNA, the CDR3 is TGTGCCAGCAGCTTAGTCTTGGGCGGGGATGAGCAGTTCTTC. This gives the protein CASSLVLGGDEQFF. The rearrangement joins TRBV7-3 to TRBJ2-1; D is possibly TRBD2 (6 bases). Per the germline V gene, CDR1 is SGHTA and CDR2 is FQGTGA. This CDR3 region has 14 residues. Trimming took off 2 bases at V and 8 bases at J, with 13 bases between the two ends.

The genes are TRBV19 and TRBJ1-1; D is unclear. The germline V and J ends were trimmed by 3 bases and 2 bases, with 13 bases remaining between them. Germline values: CDR1 LNHDA, CDR2 SQIVND (reference sequence). CDR3 length: 15 residues. The CDR3 loop is CASSIVAGFNTEAFF. The CDR3 DNA follows: TGTGCCAGTAGTATTGTGGCGGGATTTAACACTGAAGCTTTCTTT.

This chain links TRBV15 with TRBJ1-4; D is ambiguous. The CDR3 extends over 19 amino acids. Trimming removed 0 bases at V and 0 bases at J, with 17 bases between. Germline CDR1 reads LNHNV; CDR2 reads YYDKDF (reference sequence). CDR3 in DNA: TGTGCCACCAGCAGAGACGGGAGCCCTTCCCGCCCAACTAATGAAAAACTGTTTTTT. This gives the protein CATSRDGSPSRPTNEKLFF.

This chain connects TRBV29-1 to TRBJ2-5, with 12 bases lining up with TRBD2. Germline trimming cut 6 bases from V and 4 bases from J; bases unmatched to any gene: 6. Germline CDR1 SQVTM, CDR2 ANQGSEA. The CDR3 runs to 14 residues. The CDR3 nucleotides are TGCAGCGTCGAACAACTAGCGGGAGGAGAGACCCAGTACTTC. Encoded protein: CSVEQLAGGETQYF.

The gene calls are TRBV30 and TRBJ1-4; 9 positions match TRBD1. V was clipped by 0 bases and J by 8 bases; unmatched bases: 7. This CDR3 has 15 amino acids. Germline V gene sequence: CDR1 GTSNPN, CDR2 SVGIG (reference sequence). The CDR3 here is CAWSVGQGQDEKLFF. The CDR3 nucleotides are TGTGCCTGGAGTGTCGGACAGGGGCAGGACGAAAAACTGTTTTTT.

The chain is built from TRBV30 and TRBJ2-7, with TRBD1 matching 8 bases. There are 15 residues in the CDR3. The V gene's germline CDR1 is GTSNPN and CDR2 SVGIG (reference sequence). V dropped 0 bases and J dropped 4; count of bases not matched to a gene: 8. CDR3 protein: CAWSVRDRGRYEQYF. CDR3 coding DNA: TGTGCCTGGAGTGTACGAGACAGGGGCAGGTACGAGCAGTACTTC. Full variable domain (remainder filled in from reference TRBV30 and TRBJ2-7): SQTIHQWPATLVQPVGSPLSLECTVEGTSNPNLYWYRQAAGRGLQLLFYSVGIGQISSEVPQNLSASRPQDRQFILSSKKLLLSDSGFYLCAWSVRDRGRYEQYFGPGTRLTVT.

The J gene is TRBJ1-6, the V gene TRBV11-2; 7 nucleotides align to TRBD1. Germline V gene lookup returns CDR1 SGHAT and CDR2 FQNNGV. The CDR3 consists of 15 residues. V lost 0 bases to trimming and J lost 6 bases; unmatched junction nucleotides: 2. Written as DNA, the CDR3 is TGTGCCAGCAGCTTAGAGGGACAGATTAATTCACCCCTCCACTTT. Translation gives CASSLEGQINSPLHF.

The chain couples TRBV28 to TRBJ1-2; D ambiguous. Germline V gene sequence: CDR1 MDHEN, CDR2 SYDVKM. The germline V and J ends were trimmed by 4 bases and 8 bases, with 14 bases remaining between them. CDR3 length equals 13 residues. In DNA, the CDR3 is TGTGCCAGCAGTTATCCACCCTCGGGGGGCTACACCTTC. Its translation: CASSYPPSGGYTF.

CDR3 in DNA: TGTGCCAGCTCACCACCGGGTAGCGGGAGCGAGCAGTACTTC. Protein product: CASSPPGSGSEQYF. V gene TRBV18 combines with J gene TRBJ2-7, with 9 bases that match TRBD2. The CDR3 runs to 14 residues. Trimming removed 0 bases from V and 6 bases from J; junction bases left unmatched: 3. Germline V CDR1 and CDR2: KGHSH, LQKENI.

A single count supports this clone. This chain joins TRBV13 and TRBJ1-1; D gene unclear. In germline, CDR1 is PRHDT, CDR2 FYEKMQ (reference sequence). V lost 5 bases and J 3 bases, leaving 16 bases between the germline ends. The CDR3 runs to 15 residues. CDR3 in amino acids: CASSRRGTRDTEAFF. The CDR3 DNA reads TGTGCCAGCAGCCGGCGAGGCACTAGGGACACTGAAGCTTTCTTT.

The chain combines TRBV5-6 with TRBJ2-7; tentative D call: TRBD1 (5 bases). Germline V gene lookup returns CDR1 SGHDT and CDR2 YYEEEE. The CDR3 spans 17 residues. V gave up 4 bases and J gave up 1 base, with 21 bases separating them. The CDR3 DNA follows: TGTGCCAGCAGCGTAAACCCAGGGCAAACGCTTTCCTACGAGCAGTACTTC. Residues: CASSVNPGQTLSYEQYF.

This sequence joins TRBV11-2 and TRBJ2-1; D call uncertain. The CDR3 is made up of 13 amino acids. Germline V CDR1 and CDR2: SGHAT, FQNNGV. Trimming cost V 3 bases and J 7 bases, with 10 bases left between them. The DNA for the CDR3 is TGTGCCAGCAGCTTTGAGCTCCTGAATGAGCAGTTCTTC. Encoded protein: CASSFELLNEQFF.

V is TRBV19 and J is TRBJ1-3; no firm D call. Germline loops: CDR1 LNHDA, CDR2 SQIVND (reference sequence). V gave up 6 bases and J gave up 0 bases, with 12 bases separating them. CDR3 length: 15 residues. CDR3 residues: CASSQGRDSGNTIYF. In DNA, the CDR3 is TGTGCCAGTAGCCAAGGACGGGACTCTGGAAACACCATATATTTT.

The genes are TRBV5-1 and TRBJ1-1; TRBD1 aligns across 9 bases. The CDR3 spans 16 residues. V was clipped by 4 bases and J by 3 bases; unmatched bases: 10. The germline CDR1 and CDR2 sequences are SGHRS and YFSETQ. The CDR3, as DNA: TGCGCCAGCAGCCCGGGACAGGGATTTGGGTACACTGAAGCTTTCTTT. It encodes CASSPGQGFGYTEAFF.

The chain carries TRBV7-2 and TRBJ2-7, with unresolved D. This CDR3 has 15 residues. From germline, CDR1 is SGHTA and CDR2 FQGNSA. Trimming took off 4 bases at V and 2 bases at J, with 15 bases between the two ends. The CDR3 region has the DNA TGTGCCAGCAGCTCGAGGCTCGCGGCTACCTACGAGCAGTACTTC. It encodes CASSSRLAATYEQYF. The full variable domain, in which reference TRBV7-2 and TRBJ2-7 provide the parts outside the CDR3, is GAGVSQSPSNKVTEKGKDVELRCDPISGHTALYWYRQSLGQGLEFLIYFQGNSAPDKSGLPSDRFSAERTGGSVSTLTIQRTQQEDSAVYLCASSSRLAATYEQYFGPGTRLTVT.

The chain couples TRBV5-1 to TRBJ2-3; 11 bases agree with TRBD2. The CDR3 is 17 amino acids. Germline V gene sequence: CDR1 SGHRS, CDR2 YFSETQ. The V and J ends lost 2 bases and 4 bases, in that order; junction bases with no gene match: 9. The CDR3 reads CASSFITSGSLADTQYF. The CDR3 nucleotides are TGCGCCAGCAGCTTTATTACTAGCGGGAGTCTGGCAGATACGCAGTATTTT.

The chain employs TRBV4-1 and TRBJ2-3, with 9 positions matching TRBD2. Per germline, CDR1 MGHRA and CDR2 YSYEKL. This CDR3 comprises 16 residues. The V and J ends lost 8 bases and 3 bases, in that order; junction bases with no gene match: 12. The CDR3 DNA follows: TGCGCCAGCTCGAGCGGGGGGCGGGGGTCAACAGATACGCAGTATTTT. Translating gives CASSSGGRGSTDTQYF.

The chain combines TRBV5-6 with TRBJ1-2, with 12 bases that match TRBD1. The germline V gene has CDR1 SGHDT and CDR2 YYEEEE. With V trimmed by 1 base and J by 6 bases, 7 bases remained unmatched. The CDR3 length is 16 residues. CDR3 in DNA: TGTGCCAGCAGCTTGTCCGGGACAGGGGGCTATAATGGCTACACCTTC. It yields the protein CASSLSGTGGYNGYTF. The variable domain in full, with the rest retrieved from reference TRBV5-6 and TRBJ1-2, is DAGVTQSPTHLIKTRGQQVTLRCSPKSGHDTVSWYQQALGQGPQFIFQYYEEEERQRGNFPDRFSGHQFPNYSSELNVNALLLGDSALYLCASSLSGTGGYNGYTFGSGTRLTVV.

V gene TRBV27 combines with J gene TRBJ1-2; no reliable D call. In germline, CDR1 is MNHEY, CDR2 SMNVEV (reference sequence). The length of the CDR3 is 13 residues. V shed 8 bases and J shed 8 bases, with 18 bases lying between them. The CDR3 DNA sequence: TGTGCCAGCTCTCTTGGAGGGTTGACGGGCTACACCTTC. Amino acids: CASSLGGLTGYTF.

The V gene is TRBV19, the J gene TRBJ1-2; tentative D call: TRBD1 (5 bases). The CDR3 length is 16 residues. With 0 bases removed from V and 8 bases from J, the gap between germline ends came to 19 bases. CDR1 is LNHDA, CDR2 SQIVND, per germline (reference sequence). This CDR3 is CASSIEVGGLRGGYTF. The CDR3 coding sequence is TGTGCCAGTAGTATAGAGGTAGGCGGATTAAGGGGCGGCTACACCTTC.